This T cell receptor beta chain is from a study of blood T cell repertoires in COVID-19. Generated by immunoSEQ multiplex PCR, the TCRdb table keeps only in-frame clones and is missing some. The sample carries approximately 99,000 clones, 60% to 85% recorded once. CDR3 length: 13 residues. Germline V gene sequence: CDR1 SNHLY, CDR2 FYNNEI. V dropped 7 bases and J dropped 4 bases, with 13 bases sitting between them. Sequenced: peripheral blood. The receptor was isolated from a woman aged 80 or over with active or convalescent COVID-19. V gene TRBV2 combines with J gene TRBJ2-5; D is perhaps TRBD2 (6 bases). The CDR3 DNA reads as TGTGCCAGCAATCCGGGAGTCGTAGAGACCCAGTACTTC. Protein product: CASNPGVVETQYF.